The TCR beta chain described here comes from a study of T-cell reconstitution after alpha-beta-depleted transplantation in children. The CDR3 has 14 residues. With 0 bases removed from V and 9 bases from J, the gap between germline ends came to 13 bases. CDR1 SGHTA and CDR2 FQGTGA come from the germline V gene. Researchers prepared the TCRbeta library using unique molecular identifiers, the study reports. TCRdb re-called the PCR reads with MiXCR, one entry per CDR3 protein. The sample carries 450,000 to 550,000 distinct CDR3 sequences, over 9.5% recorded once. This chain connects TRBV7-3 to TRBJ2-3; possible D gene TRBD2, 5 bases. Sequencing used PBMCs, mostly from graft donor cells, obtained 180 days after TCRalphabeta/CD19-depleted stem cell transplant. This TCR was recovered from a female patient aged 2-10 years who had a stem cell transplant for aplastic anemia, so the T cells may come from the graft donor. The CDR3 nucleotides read TGTGCCAGCAGCTTAACGCCTAGCAGTTTGACGCAGTATTTT. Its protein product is CASSLTPSSLTQYF.